Each of the 7 T cell receptor beta chains below was sequenced from the same sample in a study of T cell changes during pregnancy in multiple sclerosis. Profiled with immunoSEQ multiplex PCR; TCRdb holds only in-frame clones, not every one. This table holds around 130,000 clones, 80% to 95% found once. The sample here was peripheral blood, taken before pregnancy. These receptors were taken from a female donor with multiple sclerosis, enrolled in a pregnancy study.

This rearrangement joins TRBV4-1 to TRBJ2-5; the D gene is possibly TRBD1 (7 bases). Matching the DNA end better, TRBJ2-7 makes the J call doubtful. The CDR3 contains 15 residues. The germline CDR1 and CDR2 sequences are MGHRA and YSYEKL. Here the CDR3 reads CASSSRDSETYEQYF. CDR3 bases: TGCGCCAGCAGCTCGCGGGACAGCGAAACCTACGAGCAGTACTTC.

This clone was detected only a few times. The rearrangement uses TRBV6-1 and TRBJ2-2, with 12 bases matching TRBD1. Germline values: CDR1 MNHNS, CDR2 SASEGT. V dropped 8 bases and J dropped 3; count of bases not matched to a gene: 4. The CDR3 extends over 15 amino acids. The CDR3 nucleotides are TGTGCCAGCCGGGGACAGGGGGCGGACACCGGGGAGCTGTTTTTT. Translated, it gives CASRGQGADTGELFF.

J is TRBJ2-7 and V is TRBV5-4; TRBD2 matches at 11 bases. Germline-derived CDR1 and CDR2 are SGHNT and YYREEE (reference sequence). The CDR3 loop spans 17 amino acids. The V gene end was trimmed by 4 bases and the J gene end by 3 bases; junction bases not matched to a gene: 12. The CDR3 region has the DNA TGTGCCAGCAGCGAAGCTCCGGGACTAGCGGCCAACTACGAGCAGTACTTC. Translating gives CASSEAPGLAANYEQYF.

This rearrangement joins TRBV5-1 to TRBJ1-2; TRBD1 aligns across 10 bases. This CDR3 has 15 residues. Germline V gives CDR1 SGHRS, CDR2 YFSETQ. J gave up 1 base and V 7 bases, and 7 bases lay outside the gene matches. The CDR3 spells CASAPGTGVNYGYTF. In DNA form, the CDR3 reads TGCGCCAGCGCTCCCGGGACAGGGGTTAACTATGGCTACACCTTC.

The gene calls are TRBV9 and TRBJ1-2, with D perhaps matching TRBD1 (5 bases). The germline V and J ends were trimmed by 3 bases and 2 bases, with 11 bases remaining between them. The CDR3 is 14 amino acids. In germline, CDR1 is SGDLS, CDR2 YYNGEE. The CDR3: CASSGHTGNYGYTF. Here the CDR3 DNA reads TGTGCCAGCAGCGGGCACACAGGAAACTATGGCTACACCTTC.

The chain combines TRBV10-3 with TRBJ2-7; no firm D call. The CDR3 is 12 amino acids. Germline assignment: CDR1 ENHRY and CDR2 SYGVKD. The ends were cut back, 0 bases at V and 6 bases at J, with 6 bases in the middle. CDR3 in DNA: TGTGCCATCAGTGAGTCTCGCAGCGAGCAGTACTTC. It translates to CAISESRSEQYF.

The DNA for the CDR3 is TGTGCCAGCAGTGAAGCGCGGGCGGAGGTTGGCACCTTC. Translation gives CASSEARAEVGTF. The chain combines TRBV6-1 with TRBJ1-2; D unclear. V shed 0 bases and J shed 13 bases, with 15 bases lying between them. CDR3 length: 13 amino acids. From germline, CDR1 is MNHNS and CDR2 SASEGT.